Listed below are T cell receptor beta chains from one sample, sequenced in a study of T cells after yellow fever vaccination. From the 5' RACE reads, TCRdb called clonotypes with MiXCR, one entry per CDR3 protein. This table has about 340,000 distinct CDR3 sequences, approximately 12% appearing once. The sequences come from CD4+ T cells sorted from PBMCs, collected 15 days after the yellow fever booster vaccination. The source is a man aged 18 to 30 who received the YFV17D yellow fever vaccine. The conserved cysteine and the conserved F or W are not part of the CDR3 here. Rows give clone size only sometimes, using once, few, many, or a class for an expanded clone.

j_call v_call clone_size cdr3_aa
TRBJ1-6 TRBV21-1 few ASSKEGTAVTNSPLH
TRBJ2-7 TRBV3-1 many ASSQDEARAFY
TRBJ1-5 TRBV7-2 . ASSSGTGRDQPQH
TRBJ1-5 TRBV30 . AWAGQGDQPQH
TRBJ1-4 TRBV7-9 . ASSPVGQGVATNEKLF
TRBJ1-2 TRBV12-3/TRBV12-4 . ATSAGANYGYT
TRBJ2-5 TRBV27 . ASSEDRRETQY
TRBJ1-2 TRBV12-3/TRBV12-4 few ASSFLSTWQGDGYP
TRBJ1-2 TRBV6-5 many ASRASSNYGYT
TRBJ1-1 TRBV20-1 few SAREGRVAAF
TRBJ2-7 TRBV3-1 . ASSNGQYEQY
TRBJ1-5 TRBV6-2/TRBV6-3 . ASGTRGPQPQH
TRBJ1-5 TRBV4-1 . ASSRDGSNQPQH
TRBJ2-7 TRBV18 . ASSPMSGEQY
TRBJ2-1 TRBV18 . ASSPRDAVNEQF
TRBJ1-2 TRBV12-3/TRBV12-4 . ASTQGHGYT
TRBJ2-7 TRBV2 . ASSTLRGQEEY
TRBJ1-5 TRBV7-2 . ASSQGQGAYSNQPQH
TRBJ1-2 TRBV12-3/TRBV12-4 many ASSSPGQGTDGYT
TRBJ2-7 TRBV19 few ASRILPGAAEQY
TRBJ1-3 TRBV12-3/TRBV12-4 many ASIPFTGTVSGNTIY
TRBJ1-6 TRBV7-2 . ASSLGLARNSPLH
TRBJ1-2 TRBV6-5 few ASSYSSSVPPHGYT
TRBJ2-3 TRBV6-6 few ASNPGHLRGTQY
TRBJ2-5 TRBV30 few AWSGSDQETQY
TRBJ2-3 TRBV23-1 . ASSQSSPSEPTDTQY
TRBJ1-1 TRBV12-3/TRBV12-4 . ASSFTQTNTEAF
TRBJ2-5 TRBV7-9 few ASSPLGLAGRETQY
TRBJ2-7 TRBV7-6 . ASSLMAADPYEQY
TRBJ2-2 TRBV11-3 . ASSLQWAGELF
TRBJ1-2 TRBV20-1 . SAPIGAHSGYT
TRBJ1-3 TRBV7-2 many ASGRTGTGPNTIY
TRBJ1-5 TRBV19 once ASSMSGGHQPQH
TRBJ2-1 TRBV15 . ATSRGSDINEQF
TRBJ2-1 TRBV28 few ASLSYRGGLLRNEQF
TRBJ2-7 TRBV29-1 . SVAGTQRGEQY
TRBJ1-5 TRBV20-1 few SARVGGVWGQPQH
TRBJ1-1 TRBV30 few AWSVPNLRAF
TRBJ1-2 TRBV12-3/TRBV12-4 . ASSSPGTGVDGYT
TRBJ2-7 TRBV7-2 . ASSLGPAGGEQY
TRBJ1-1 TRBV3-1 many ASSQVRDTEAF
TRBJ2-5 TRBV5-1 once ASSTGKGQETQY
TRBJ2-1 TRBV25-1 . ASSDPGLAGGGSYNEQF
TRBJ1-3 TRBV7-9 . ASSSRGPGGIFGNTIY
TRBJ2-2 TRBV10-3 . AISPGGGLDTGELF